The 12 T cell receptor beta chains given below trace back to one sample, sequenced in a study of blood T cell repertoires in COVID-19. Data came from immunoSEQ multiplex PCR; TCRdb stores just in-frame clones and leaves some out. The sample carries 100,000 to 150,000 clones, around nine tenths recorded once. Sequencing was done on a sample of peripheral blood. The receptor set was obtained from a woman of 80 years or more with acute or convalescent COVID-19.

The CDR3: CASSTGTVGSPLHF. In DNA form, the CDR3 reads TGCGCCAGCAGCACCGGGACAGTGGGTTCACCCCTCCACTTT. The gene calls are TRBV5-1 and TRBJ1-6, with TRBD1 identical over 7 bases. The germline V gene encodes CDR1 SGHRS and CDR2 YFSETQ. The CDR3 has 14 residues. V lost 4 bases to trimming and J lost 9 bases; unmatched junction nucleotides: 7.

This chain links TRBV4-2 with TRBJ2-3, with 9 nucleotides matching TRBD2. Germline V gene sequence: CDR1 LGHNA, CDR2 YNFKEQ. The CDR3 is 16 residues long. V lost 1 base to trimming and J lost 6 bases; unmatched junction nucleotides: 8. The CDR3 nucleotides are TGTGCCAGCAGCCAAGGACTAGCGGCCATAGGGGATACGCAGTATTTT. It yields the protein CASSQGLAAIGDTQYF.

The chain uses TRBV9 and TRBJ2-2; TRBD2 aligns across 9 bases. This CDR3 contains 15 residues. Germline assignment: CDR1 SGDLS and CDR2 YYNGEE. The junction had 5 bases not matched to a gene; V was cut back by 4 bases and J by 4 bases. In DNA, the CDR3 is TGTGCCAGCAGCTCGCTAGCGGGAAGCACCGGGGAGCTGTTTTTT. It codes for CASSSLAGSTGELFF.

The V and J genes are TRBV9 and TRBJ2-7; D perhaps matches TRBD1 (5 bases). Trimming cost V 0 bases and J 4 bases, with 14 bases left between them. Germline CDR1 is SGDLS and CDR2 is YYNGEE. This CDR3 region has 15 residues. Written as DNA, the CDR3 is TGTGCCAGCAGCGTAGCCGACGACAGATTATACGAGCAGTACTTC. Its protein is CASSVADDRLYEQYF. The full variable domain, rest sourced from reference TRBV9 and TRBJ2-7, is DSGVTQTPKHLITATGQRVTLRCSPRSGDLSVYWYQQSLDQGLQFLIQYYNGEERAKGNILERFSAQQFPDLHSELNLSSLELGDSALYFCASSVADDRLYEQYFGPGTRLTVT.

The chain is built from TRBV7-8 and TRBJ1-4, with D possibly TRBD1 on 5 matching bases. The CDR3 sequence is 16 residues long. V was clipped by 5 bases and J by 3 bases, with 16 bases between them. Germline V CDR1 and CDR2: SGHVS, FQNEAQ. The CDR3 DNA sequence: TGTGCCAGCAGCCCTAATTACGGGGGAGCTAATGAAAAACTGTTTTTT. Translated, it gives CASSPNYGGANEKLFF.

This clone has only one observation. The chain joins TRBV13 to TRBJ2-7; possibly TRBD2 for D (6 bases). Per germline, CDR1 PRHDT and CDR2 FYEKMQ (reference sequence). This CDR3 spans 15 amino acids. V was clipped by 8 bases and J by 3 bases, with 20 bases between them. CDR3 loop: CASRRALTDDYEQYF. As DNA, the CDR3 is TGTGCCAGCCGGAGGGCGCTGACAGATGACTACGAGCAGTACTTC. The whole variable domain, remainder taken from reference TRBV13 and TRBJ2-7, is AAGVIQSPRHLIKEKRETATLKCYPIPRHDTVYWYQQGPGQDPQFLISFYEKMQSDKGSIPDRFSAQQFSDYHSELNMSSLELGDSALYFCASRRALTDDYEQYFGPGTRLTVT.

V gene TRBV6-5 combines with J gene TRBJ1-2, with D uncertain. The CDR3 length is 13 residues. Trimming stripped 5 bases from V and 7 bases from J, with 14 bases between. The germline CDR1 and CDR2 sequences are MNHEY and SVGAGI. CDR3 residues: CASSPMSGSGYTF. The CDR3 DNA is TGTGCCAGCAGTCCCATGAGCGGCAGTGGCTACACCTTC.

The chain employs TRBV5-6 and TRBJ2-3, with D possibly being TRBD2 (5 bases). The V gene's germline CDR1 is SGHDT and CDR2 YYEEEE. The length of the CDR3 is 18 residues. Trimming cost V 6 bases and J 3 bases, with 26 bases left between them. CDR3 loop: CASTFERGAAMSTDTQYF. CDR3 coding DNA: TGTGCCAGCACCTTCGAGAGAGGAGCGGCGATGTCAACAGATACGCAGTATTTT.

The rearrangement links TRBV5-1 to TRBJ1-2, with 9 bases that match TRBD1. The CDR3 extends over 13 amino acids. In germline, CDR1 is SGHRS, CDR2 YFSETQ. V trimming: 4 bases; J trimming: 4 bases; junction bases outside the gene matches: 2. CDR3: CASSPGQGYGYTF. In DNA, the CDR3 is TGCGCCAGCAGCCCGGGACAGGGCTATGGCTACACCTTC.

This chain joins TRBV4-1 and TRBJ2-5, with 9 bases aligning to TRBD2. The CDR3 is made up of 15 amino acids. J gave up 2 bases and V 2 bases, and 3 bases lay outside the gene matches. CDR1 MGHRA and CDR2 YSYEKL come from the germline V gene. CDR3 DNA sequence: TGCGCCAGCAGCCAACCGACTAGCGGACAAGAGACCCAGTACTTC. Its protein product is CASSQPTSGQETQYF.

The chain links TRBV11-2 to TRBJ2-7, with 8 bases aligning to TRBD2. Germline CDR1 SGHAT, CDR2 FQNNGV. The trim removed 3 bases at V and 5 bases at J, leaving 3 bases unmatched. The CDR3 consists of 13 residues. CDR3: CASSFYGRDEQYF. Here the CDR3 DNA reads TGTGCCAGCAGCTTTTACGGGAGGGACGAGCAGTACTTC.

The V call is TRBV9, the J call TRBJ2-2; D gene unclear. The CDR3 sequence is 14 residues long. Looked up from germline, CDR1 is SGDLS and CDR2 is YYNGEE. The V gene lost 5 bases and the J gene lost 2 bases, with 10 bases spanning the gap. The CDR3 sequence is CASRYRVNTGELFF. CDR3 coding DNA: TGTGCCAGCAGATACCGGGTCAACACCGGGGAGCTGTTTTTT.